Presented here are 29 T cell receptor beta chains from one specimen sequenced in a study of CD4+ T cells in melanoma. Measured with immunoSEQ multiplex PCR; TCRdb has only the in-frame clones, and not every one. The table records about 110,000 clones, over 80% of them present only once. Sequencing was carried out using peripheral blood. These receptor sequences come from a human donor with melanoma.

The CDR3 here is CASNSRVRNEKLFF. DNA of the CDR3: TGTGCCAGCAACTCAAGGGTCAGAAATGAAAAACTGTTTTTT. The genes are TRBV5-6 and TRBJ1-4; D is undetermined. CDR3 length: 14 amino acids. V was pared by 6 bases and J by 5 bases, with 14 bases between. CDR1 is SGHDT, CDR2 YYEEEE, per germline.

The chain is built from TRBV28 and TRBJ1-2, with unresolved D. CDR1 MDHEN and CDR2 SYDVKM come from the germline V gene. V was pared by 6 bases and J by 4 bases, with 15 bases between. The CDR3 has 14 residues. CDR3 DNA: TGTGCCAGCAGCCTGGCGGGGTTCTTCTATGGCTACACCTTC. Translating it yields CASSLAGFFYGYTF.

V gene TRBV14 combines with J gene TRBJ2-3; D remains ambiguous. Germline V gene data show CDR1 as SGHDN and CDR2 as FVKESK. The CDR3 has 13 residues. Trimming pared 2 bases from V and 2 bases from J, leaving 5 bases between. The CDR3 protein is CASSQPNTDTQYF. The CDR3 coding sequence is TGTGCCAGCAGCCAACCAAACACAGATACGCAGTATTTT.

The rearrangement uses TRBV7-6 and TRBJ2-7, with D possibly being TRBD2 (6 bases). The V end was cut by 4 bases, the J end by 1 base, with 8 bases between. The germline V gene has CDR1 SGHVS and CDR2 FNYEAQ. CDR3 length equals 13 residues. The chain's CDR3 is CASSSGLSYEQYF. DNA of the CDR3: TGTGCCAGCAGCTCGGGACTTTCCTACGAGCAGTACTTC.

The V and J genes are TRBV7-2 and TRBJ2-2, with 7 positions matching TRBD1. CDR1 and CDR2 from the germline V gene are SGHTA and FQGNSA. J was trimmed by 2 bases and V by 6 bases; bases with no gene match: 6. CDR3 size: 15 residues. CDR3 bases: TGTGCCAGCAGACGGGACAGACTTAACACCGGGGAGCTGTTTTTT. Translated: CASRRDRLNTGELFF. The full variable domain, its missing parts supplied by reference TRBV7-2 and TRBJ2-2, is GAGVSQSPSNKVTEKGKDVELRCDPISGHTALYWYRQSLGQGLEFLIYFQGNSAPDKSGLPSDRFSAERTGGSVSTLTIQRTQQEDSAVYLCASRRDRLNTGELFFGEGSRLTVL.

The chain combines TRBV19 with TRBJ2-5; 7 nucleotides agree with TRBD1. Trimming took 4 bases from V and 5 from J; bases not matched to a gene: 16. The CDR3 length is 17 residues. Germline CDR1 reads LNHDA; CDR2 reads SQIVND (reference sequence). CDR3 sequence (DNA): TGTGCCAGTAGTACAGGAGTCCAGGGGAGCAGGGGGGAGACCCAGTACTTC. Protein: CASSTGVQGSRGETQYF.

The chain employs TRBV2 and TRBJ2-2; perhaps D is TRBD1 or TRBD2 (5 bases each). The V end lost 8 bases, the J end lost 5 bases, and 12 bases lay between the germline ends. The length of the CDR3 is 13 residues. Germline CDR1 and CDR2: SNHLY and FYNNEI. The DNA of the CDR3 is TGTGCCAGCGGGGGTGGACCTACCGGGGAGCTGTTTTTT. The encoded protein is CASGGGPTGELFF.

The rearrangement links TRBV5-1 to TRBJ2-1; 7 bases align to TRBD2. Losses at the gene ends were 5 bases for V and 9 bases for J; bases not matched to a gene: 11. In germline, CDR1 is SGHRS, CDR2 YFSETQ. CDR3 length: 14 amino acids. CDR3 nucleotides: TGCGCCAGCAGTTCGGGGGGAGGGCCTAGTGAGCAGTTCTTC. This gives the protein CASSSGGGPSEQFF.

The gene calls are TRBV5-1 and TRBJ2-1, with D possibly TRBD2 on 6 matching bases. Germline CDR1 and CDR2: SGHRS and YFSETQ. The germline V and J ends were trimmed by 0 bases and 4 bases, with 8 bases remaining between them. CDR3 length: 14 amino acids. DNA for the CDR3: TGCGCCAGCAGCTTGGCCGGGAGATACAATGAGCAGTTCTTC. This codes for CASSLAGRYNEQFF.

In this sample, this clone turned up a few times. The chain recombines TRBV27 with TRBJ2-6, with 10 nucleotides matching TRBD1. The CDR3 spans 18 residues. J gave up 0 bases and V 3 bases, and 5 bases lay outside the gene matches. Germline CDR1 MNHEY, CDR2 SMNVEV (reference sequence). CDR3 loop: CASSFRTGGPSGANVLTF. The CDR3 DNA reads as TGTGCCAGCAGTTTTCGGACAGGGGGACCCTCTGGGGCCAACGTCCTGACTTTC. Looking up the rest from reference TRBV27 and TRBJ2-6 gives the full variable domain: EAQVTQNPRYLITVTGKKLTVTCSQNMNHEYMSWYRQDPGLGLRQIYYSMNVEVTDKGDVPEGYKVSRKEKRNFPLILESPSPNQTSLYFCASSFRTGGPSGANVLTFGAGSRLTVL.

This chain connects TRBV27 to TRBJ1-1, with D tentatively TRBD1 (5 bases). Trimming shortened V by 6 bases and J by 5 bases, and 22 bases separated the two germline ends. Germline V gene sequence: CDR1 MNHEY, CDR2 SMNVEV (reference sequence). The CDR3 contains 16 residues. The CDR3 reads CASSPFAGGWGTEAFF. As DNA, the CDR3 is TGTGCCAGCAGCCCCTTTGCCGGGGGATGGGGGACTGAAGCTTTCTTT.

The J gene is TRBJ2-3, the V gene TRBV29-1; no definite D call. This CDR3 is built from 12 residues. Germline loops: CDR1 SQVTM, CDR2 ANQGSEA. Trimming removed 7 bases from V and 6 bases from J, with 14 bases in between. The CDR3 DNA follows: TGCAGCGCTTTTACCTCCACCGATACGCAGTATTTT. It specifies CSAFTSTDTQYF.

This clone showed up many times. The chain is built from TRBV7-2 and TRBJ2-7; no firm D call. V gave up 2 bases and J gave up 3 bases, with 8 bases separating them. This CDR3 is 13 amino acids long. Per the germline V gene, CDR1 is SGHTA and CDR2 is FQGNSA. The CDR3 here is CASSLTFGYEQYF. The CDR3 DNA sequence: TGTGCCAGCAGCTTAACGTTCGGCTACGAGCAGTACTTC.

The chain has TRBV7-3 and TRBJ1-1; 9 positions agree with TRBD1. The CDR3 is 15 amino acids. The trim removed 1 base at V and 7 bases at J, leaving 7 bases unmatched. Germline V gives CDR1 SGHTA, CDR2 FQGTGA. The CDR3 sequence is CASSLSGQGYGEAFF. The DNA of the CDR3 is TGTGCCAGCAGCTTAAGCGGACAGGGGTATGGTGAAGCTTTCTTT.

A single count supports this clone. The chain uses TRBV15 and TRBJ2-2; TRBD1 agrees at 8 bases. This CDR3 is built from 15 residues. V shed 4 bases and J 7 bases; nucleotides not matched to a gene: 8. CDR1 is LNHNV, CDR2 YYDKDF, per germline (reference sequence). CDR3 sequence reads: CATSKDRVGHGELFF. The CDR3 DNA reads as TGTGCCACCAGCAAGGACAGGGTTGGGCACGGGGAGCTGTTTTTT.

The CDR3 loop is CASSLDRGPDTQYF. The CDR3 region has the DNA TGTGCCAGCAGCCTGGACAGGGGGCCGGATACGCAGTATTTT. V and J are TRBV11-1 and TRBJ2-3; 11 nucleotides line up with TRBD1. The CDR3 runs to 14 residues. Germline assignment: CDR1 SGHAT and CDR2 FQDESV (reference sequence). The J segment lost 6 bases and the V segment lost 5 bases, leaving 4 bases of the junction unmatched.

The chain joins TRBV5-4 to TRBJ2-4, with D possibly being TRBD1 or TRBD2 (5 bases each). In germline, CDR1 is SGHNT, CDR2 YYREEE (reference sequence). Trimming removed 2 bases at V and 6 bases at J, with 15 bases between. The CDR3 is made up of 15 amino acids. CDR3 DNA: TGTGCCAGCAGCTTAGAAACCGGGACCATAAACATTCAGTACTTC. It encodes CASSLETGTINIQYF.

CDR3 amino acids: CAIVDRPGVEAFF. DNA for the CDR3: TGTGCCATCGTTGACAGGCCCGGAGTGGAAGCTTTCTTT. This chain uses TRBV10-3 with TRBJ1-1, with TRBD1 as a possible D gene (6 bases). The germline V gene encodes CDR1 ENHRY and CDR2 SYGVKD. The CDR3 is made up of 13 amino acids. The V and J ends lost 8 bases and 8 bases respectively, with 18 bases between them.

This chain uses TRBV27 with TRBJ2-7; D possibly matches TRBD1 or TRBD2 (6 bases each). The CDR3 is 16 residues long. The V gene lost 1 base and the J gene lost 5 bases, with 18 bases spanning the gap. The V gene's germline CDR1 is MNHEY and CDR2 SMNVEV (reference sequence). CDR3 in DNA: TGTGCCAGCAGTTTATATCGGGGGCGAACTACTGACGAGCAGTACTTC. This encodes CASSLYRGRTTDEQYF.

The gene calls are TRBV14 and TRBJ2-1; TRBD1 might be the D (6 bases). Germline CDR1 SGHDN, CDR2 FVKESK. The CDR3 length is 15 residues. V was trimmed by 4 bases and J by 7 bases, leaving 17 bases between them. CDR3 in DNA: TGTGCCAGCAGCCCCAACCGTCAAGACAGGAATGAGCAGTTCTTC. It codes for CASSPNRQDRNEQFF. The entire variable domain, with the rest obtained from reference TRBV14 and TRBJ2-1, is as follows: EAGVTQFPSHSVIEKGQTVTLRCDPISGHDNLYWYRRVMGKEIKFLLHFVKESKQDESGMPNNRFLAERTGGTYSTLKVQPAELEDSGVYFCASSPNRQDRNEQFFGPGTRLTVL.

The chain has TRBV19 and TRBJ2-2; the match to TRBD2 covers 8 bases. This CDR3 region has 15 residues. The junction had 9 bases not matched to a gene; V was cut back by 7 bases and J by 5 bases. CDR1 is LNHDA, CDR2 SQIVND, per germline (reference sequence). The CDR3 DNA is TGTGCCAGTATTAGGACGGGGGGGGTAACCGGGGAGCTGTTTTTT. Its protein product is CASIRTGGVTGELFF.

This chain connects TRBV7-2 to TRBJ2-1, with D perhaps TRBD2 (7 bases). The length of the CDR3 is 17 residues. Germline assignment: CDR1 SGHTA and CDR2 FQGNSA. V lost 2 bases to trimming and J lost 4 bases, with 18 bases between them. CDR3 region: CASSLSGGGLTYNEQFF. The DNA of the CDR3 is TGTGCCAGCAGCTTATCGGGGGGCGGACTAACTTACAATGAGCAGTTCTTC.

The chain couples TRBV4-1 to TRBJ2-7; D might be TRBD1 or TRBD2, each matching 5 bases. Per the germline V gene, CDR1 is MGHRA and CDR2 is YSYEKL. This CDR3 region has 15 residues. Trimming took 4 bases from V and 7 from J, leaving 20 bases between them. The CDR3 DNA reads as TGCGCCAGCAGCCCGACCGGGACCTTAATGGGGGAGCAGTACTTC. Translating gives CASSPTGTLMGEQYF.

V usage is TRBV27 and J usage is TRBJ2-7; weak D call: TRBD2 (5 bases). The CDR3 spans 15 residues. Trimming pared 8 bases from V and 2 bases from J, leaving 19 bases between. Germline V lookup: CDR1 MNHEY, CDR2 SMNVEV (reference sequence). The CDR3 region is CASGGGGLMTYEQYF. CDR3 coding DNA: TGTGCCAGCGGCGGTGGAGGTCTAATGACCTACGAGCAGTACTTC.

This chain joins TRBV18 and TRBJ2-2; D possibly uses TRBD1 or TRBD2 (5 bases each). CDR3 length: 14 residues. The germline V gene encodes CDR1 KGHSH and CDR2 LQKENI. Deletions cut 3 bases from V and 3 bases from J, with 8 bases between. CDR3 coding DNA: TGTGCCAGCTCACCGGGGGTGGACACCGGGGAGCTGTTTTTT. Amino acids: CASSPGVDTGELFF.

By proportion, this clone is medium-sized. This chain uses TRBV9 with TRBJ2-7; TRBD1 is a possible D gene (7 bases). Germline CDR1 reads SGDLS; CDR2 reads YYNGEE. The CDR3 runs 15 residues. The V end lost 0 bases, the J end lost 2 bases, and 12 bases lay between the germline ends. In DNA form, the CDR3 reads TGTGCCAGCAGCGTAGCCCAGGGGGAGGCCTACGAGCAGTACTTC. This sequence encodes CASSVAQGEAYEQYF.

V gene TRBV9 combines with J gene TRBJ1-2, with D perhaps matching TRBD1 (6 bases). Germline lookup yields CDR1 SGDLS and CDR2 YYNGEE. The CDR3 is 14 amino acids. V shed 2 bases and J shed 7 bases, with 15 bases lying between them. For the CDR3, the DNA is TGTGCCAGCAGCGTCGATAGCAGGGGAGGTGGCTACACCTTC. It codes for CASSVDSRGGGYTF.

CDR3 loop: CASSPERNTIYF. Here the CDR3 DNA reads TGTGCCAGCTCACCGGAGCGAAACACCATATATTTT. The genes are TRBV18 and TRBJ1-3; D gene uncertain. The germline gives CDR1 KGHSH, CDR2 LQKENI. The V end lost 3 bases, the J end lost 5 bases, and 5 bases lay between the germline ends. The CDR3 loop spans 12 amino acids.

The chain recombines TRBV6-5 with TRBJ1-2, with D possibly matching TRBD1 (5 bases). Trimming took off 2 bases at V and 7 bases at J, with 8 bases between the two ends. The CDR3 runs to 12 residues. Germline loops: CDR1 MNHEY, CDR2 SVGAGI. CDR3 amino acids: CASSYGRGGYTF. The CDR3 DNA reads TGTGCCAGCAGTTACGGGAGGGGTGGCTACACCTTC.